A selection of T cell receptor beta chains follows, all from one sample in a study of shared clonotypes between healthy human individuals. The repertoire was sequenced with immunoSEQ multiplex PCR; TCRdb's copy has only in-frame clones and lacks some. Of roughly 2 million clones detected, 90% to 95% appear once; the ten largest clones hold approximately 0.13%. The sample was naive CD4+ T cells sorted from blood. Every receptor here comes from a man younger than 35 in good health. The conserved cysteine and the conserved F or W are not part of the CDR3 here.

v_call	j_call	cdr3_aa
TRBV18	TRBJ1-1	ASSRASYSVPEAF
TRBV9	TRBJ2-7	ASSVGHGQGYEQY
TRBV7-2	TRBJ2-7	ASSSSLAGGYEQY
TRBV10-3	TRBJ1-2	AISEDSYYGYT
TRBV30	TRBJ2-3	AWSRWEDTQY
TRBV29-1	TRBJ1-1	SVAVGSTEAF
TRBV20-1	TRBJ2-1	SARSGTEQF
TRBV29-1	TRBJ1-1	SVGANTEAF
TRBV28	TRBJ1-5	ASRPTGKNQPQH
TRBV30	TRBJ2-2	ACPTGANTGELF
TRBV5-4	TRBJ1-2	ASSPPAGVGKWDGYT
TRBV28	TRBJ1-2	ASSASYGYT
TRBV27	TRBJ2-1	ASSLITTGTYHNEQF
TRBV5-4	TRBJ1-6	ASSLDSSPLH
TRBV5-1	TRBJ2-7	ASSLDPGQGSSEQY
TRBV6-1	TRBJ2-1	ASSAGTSASYNEQF
TRBV5-1	TRBJ2-7	ASSLGQGVVYEQY
TRBV29-1	TRBJ2-1	SLQKGNSYNEQF
TRBV4-1	TRBJ1-1	ASSQDGRLSEAF
TRBV11-2	TRBJ2-7	ASSKQLAGIYEQY
TRBV7-8	TRBJ2-1	ASSKDGTGDYSSYNEQF
TRBV13	TRBJ2-3	ASSLTGTSISTDTQY
TRBV7-2	TRBJ2-3	ASSLDRYTDTQY
TRBV4-3	TRBJ2-1	ASSQAIASGGYNEQF
TRBV27	TRBJ2-1	ASSPRTSGRASYF
TRBV6-4	TRBJ2-7	ASRIRVASGSSYEQY
TRBV5-6	TRBJ2-5	ASSLGQNPQETQY
TRBV10-3	TRBJ2-4	AISESSGSGIQY
TRBV5-1	TRBJ2-1	ASSPGITEQF
TRBV10-3	TRBJ2-1	ASKRGPYNEQF
TRBV5-1	TRBJ1-1	ASSFREGTEAF
TRBV2	TRBJ2-2	ASSGTVTGELF
TRBV5-4	TRBJ1-1	ASSSRGGDLNTEAF
TRBV7-9	TRBJ1-1	ASSFLMTGGEAF
TRBV4-1	TRBJ2-1	ASSQGLPGLAGEGPYNEQF
TRBV4-3	TRBJ1-2	ASSQELGQGSYGYT
TRBV11-2	TRBJ2-1	ASSLDIWVSEQF
TRBV21-1	TRBJ2-7	ASSNSYGLAEQSSYEQY
TRBV28	TRBJ1-5	ASSFFGGGISNQPQH
TRBV25-1	TRBJ2-1	ASTPSSYNEQF
TRBV5-4	TRBJ1-2	ASSLEEC
TRBV5-4	TRBJ1-1	ASSIDRGRVDTEAF
TRBV6-5	TRBJ1-5	ASSQGLSGDQPQH
TRBV6-1	TRBJ2-7	ASSEGGGEQY
TRBV6-5	TRBJ2-5	ASSPGWGETQY
TRBV2	TRBJ1-6	AGRSSYNSPLH